Sequencing of this T cell receptor (beta chain) was carried out in a study of glioma-infiltrating T cells after dendritic cell vaccination. Study results and caveats: Estimated pretreatment TIL content predicted outcome after dendritic cell vaccination. Few patients contributed both blood and tumor specimens.

Losses at the gene ends were 7 bases for V and 10 bases for J; bases not matched to a gene: 7. Germline loops: CDR1 SNHLY, CDR2 FYNNEI. The CDR3 has 12 amino acids. Amplification used 60 V beta primers and 13 J beta primers. Sequencing used immunoSEQ multiplex PCR; TCRdb keeps in-frame clones, though not all of them. The sample shows 90,000 or so clones, over 65% of them seen only once. Comments on this clone: Antigen: not known.

The J gene is TRBJ2-1, the V gene TRBV2, with 7 bases matching TRBD2. The sequence derives from a human donor with glioblastoma. Material: blood, obtained before dendritic cell vaccination. CDR3 DNA: TGTGCCAGCAAATTCCAAGCGGGAGAGCAGTTCTTC. Its translation is CASKFQAGEQFF.